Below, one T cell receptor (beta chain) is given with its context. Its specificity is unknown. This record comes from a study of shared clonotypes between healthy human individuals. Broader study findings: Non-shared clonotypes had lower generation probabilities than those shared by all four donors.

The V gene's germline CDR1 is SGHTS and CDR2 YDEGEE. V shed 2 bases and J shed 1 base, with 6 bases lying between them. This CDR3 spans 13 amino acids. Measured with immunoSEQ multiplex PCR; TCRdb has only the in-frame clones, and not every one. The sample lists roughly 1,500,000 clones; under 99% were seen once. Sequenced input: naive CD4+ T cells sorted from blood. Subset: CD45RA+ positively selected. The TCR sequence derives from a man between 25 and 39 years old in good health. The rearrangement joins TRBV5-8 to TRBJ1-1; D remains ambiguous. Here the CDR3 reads CASSFRGNTEAFF. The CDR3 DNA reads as TGTGCCAGCAGCTTTCGAGGGAACACTGAAGCTTTCTTT.